The 24 T cell receptor beta chains below come from one sample, sequenced in a study of T cell changes during pregnancy in multiple sclerosis. Method: immunoSEQ multiplex PCR; TCRdb's copy keeps in-frame clones and lacks some. The sample yields under 50,000 clones, around 91% seen once. Sequencing used CD4+ T cells from peripheral blood mononuclear cells, obtained in the second trimester of pregnancy. The receptor set was obtained from a female donor in good health, enrolled as a control in a pregnancy study.

This chain links TRBV5-4 with TRBJ2-3; 11 bases are a match to TRBD2. This CDR3 has 16 residues. J was trimmed by 6 bases and V by 4 bases; bases with no gene match: 10. Germline-derived CDR1 and CDR2 are SGHNT and YYREEE (reference sequence). Written as DNA, the CDR3 is TGTGCCAGCAGCCCAGGACTAGCGGGTCCTAGGGATACGCAGTATTTT. It is translated as CASSPGLAGPRDTQYF.

V and J are TRBV19 and TRBJ2-2, with 10 positions matching TRBD1. V shed 10 bases and J 1 base; nucleotides not matched to a gene: 3. Per germline, CDR1 LNHDA and CDR2 SQIVND (reference sequence). The CDR3 spans 14 residues. CDR3 loop: CATGQGENTGELFF. The CDR3 DNA reads TGTGCCACCGGACAGGGGGAGAACACCGGGGAGCTGTTTTTT.

The V and J genes are TRBV5-6 and TRBJ2-5; D unclear. The germline V gene has CDR1 SGHDT and CDR2 YYEEEE. The CDR3 totals 16 residues. V was trimmed by 4 bases and J by 2 bases, leaving 18 bases between them. The CDR3 protein is CASSPSWWSTQETQYF. In DNA, the CDR3 is TGTGCCAGCAGCCCTTCCTGGTGGTCCACTCAAGAGACCCAGTACTTC.

In DNA form, the CDR3 reads TGTGCCAGCACCTGGGGGACACCGAAAAACATTCAGTACTTC. Amino acid sequence: CASTWGTPKNIQYF. The rearrangement joins TRBV28 to TRBJ2-4, with D perhaps TRBD1 (6 bases). Between the trimmed V and J ends, which lost 7 bases and 4 bases, there was a span of 14 bases. The CDR3 has 14 amino acids. Per germline, CDR1 MDHEN and CDR2 SYDVKM.

The chain links TRBV6-4 to TRBJ2-3, with 10 bases identical to TRBD1. The J segment lost 1 base and the V segment lost 5 bases, leaving 3 bases of the junction unmatched. The CDR3 contains 15 residues. Germline V gene data show CDR1 as MRHNA and CDR2 as SNTAGT. For the CDR3, the DNA is TGTGCCAGCAGTCGGGACAGGGGCCGCACAGATACGCAGTATTTT. Translation gives CASSRDRGRTDTQYF.

The chain uses TRBV7-2 and TRBJ2-1; D gene unclear. The V gene's germline CDR1 is SGHTA and CDR2 FQGNSA. V lost 3 bases and J lost 4, with 7 bases in between. There are 13 residues in the CDR3. This CDR3 is CASSLRGYNEQFF. The CDR3 DNA follows: TGTGCCAGCAGCTTGCGCGGATACAATGAGCAGTTCTTC.

The CDR3 is CSATKNTEAFF. The CDR3 coding sequence is TGCAGTGCCACAAAGAACACTGAAGCTTTCTTT. This chain connects TRBV20-1 to TRBJ1-1, with unresolved D. CDR3 length: 11 residues. Germline V gives CDR1 DFQATT, CDR2 SNEGSKA (reference sequence). V was pared by 6 bases and J by 1 base, with 6 bases between.

V is TRBV12-5 and J is TRBJ1-5, with 8 bases lining up with TRBD1. Germline loops: CDR1 LGHNT, CDR2 FRNRAP. V lost 1 base to trimming and J lost 8 bases; unmatched junction nucleotides: 7. The CDR3 covers 15 residues. CDR3 nucleotides: TGTGCTAGTGGTTTGGGGACAGGGCTAGATGAGCCCCAGCATTTT. Amino acids: CASGLGTGLDEPQHF.

The chain uses TRBV6-5 and TRBJ1-2, with D perhaps matching TRBD1 (6 bases). The V gene lost 10 bases and the J gene lost 4 bases, with 22 bases spanning the gap. Germline CDR1 reads MNHEY; CDR2 reads SVGAGI. The CDR3 runs to 15 residues. CDR3 sequence (DNA): TGTGCCACCCAAGCAATCGACAGGTATAGCTATGGCTACACCTTC. As protein: CATQAIDRYSYGYTF.

This rearrangement joins TRBV7-3 to TRBJ2-2; TRBD1 matches 9 bases. This CDR3 region has 18 residues. Germline-derived CDR1 and CDR2 are SGHTA and FQGTGA. The V segment lost 1 base and the J segment 8 bases; nucleotides outside the gene matches: 14. This CDR3 reads CASSLKLRGTGISGELFF. The CDR3 DNA reads as TGTGCCAGCAGCTTAAAGTTAAGGGGGACAGGGATCTCGGGGGAGCTGTTTTTT.

The rearrangement links TRBV4-3 to TRBJ1-6; 9 nucleotides agree with TRBD1. Germline lookup yields CDR1 LGHNA and CDR2 YSLEER. V shed 2 bases and J 9 bases; nucleotides not matched to a gene: 2. This CDR3 has 14 residues. This CDR3 reads CASSQWTGVSPLHF. The CDR3 DNA reads TGCGCCAGCAGCCAATGGACAGGGGTTTCACCCCTCCACTTT.

The V call is TRBV19, the J call TRBJ1-1; D is undetermined. The CDR3 covers 14 residues. Per the germline V gene, CDR1 is LNHDA and CDR2 is SQIVND (reference sequence). V was shortened by 6 bases and J by 1 base, with 12 bases between the two germline ends. The CDR3 reads CASSGVPGNTEAFF. CDR3 DNA sequence: TGTGCCAGTAGCGGTGTCCCCGGGAACACTGAAGCTTTCTTT.

The gene calls are TRBV5-5 and TRBJ1-6; 10 bases are a match to TRBD1. The CDR3 loop spans 15 amino acids. Germline assignment: CDR1 SGHKS and CDR2 YYEKEE (reference sequence). Trimming at V came to 3 bases and at J to 5 bases, leaving 2 bases not matched to a gene. In nucleotides, the CDR3 is TGTGCCAGCAGCTCGGACAGGGGGAATAATTCACCCCTCCACTTT. Its translation is CASSSDRGNNSPLHF.

The V and J genes are TRBV27 and TRBJ1-4; D is unresolved. Trimming stripped 3 bases from V and 0 bases from J, with 5 bases between. Germline V gene lookup returns CDR1 MNHEY and CDR2 SMNVEV (reference sequence). The CDR3 is made up of 14 amino acids. In nucleotides, the CDR3 is TGTGCCAGCAGTTTGATAGCAACTAATGAAAAACTGTTTTTT. Translated, it gives CASSLIATNEKLFF.

The chain uses TRBV7-9 and TRBJ2-7, with D possibly being TRBD2 (6 bases). This CDR3 region has 13 residues. Germline-derived CDR1 and CDR2 are SEHNR and FQNEAQ (reference sequence). V was shortened by 7 bases and J by 0 bases, with 10 bases between the two germline ends. CDR3 nucleotides: TGTGCCAGCAACTACGGGAGCTCCTACGAGCAGTACTTC. Its translation is CASNYGSSYEQYF.

The genes are TRBV9 and TRBJ2-2; maybe TRBD2 (6 bases). There are 14 residues in the CDR3. The ends were cut back, 10 bases at V and 3 bases at J, with 16 bases in the middle. Per germline, CDR1 SGDLS and CDR2 YYNGEE. CDR3 nucleotide sequence: TGTGCCTCGGTAGGAGGGCAGGACACCGGGGAGCTGTTTTTT. Translation: CASVGGQDTGELFF.

The chain carries TRBV5-1 and TRBJ2-7, with 10 bases that match TRBD1. The CDR3 is 13 amino acids. V lost 6 bases to trimming and J lost 3 bases; unmatched junction nucleotides: 3. CDR1 and CDR2 from the germline V gene are SGHRS and YFSETQ. In DNA form, the CDR3 reads TGCGCCAGCACCCGGGACAGGGGCTACGAGCAGTACTTC. This encodes CASTRDRGYEQYF.

V is TRBV4-2 and J is TRBJ2-1; 10 nucleotides match TRBD2. The CDR3 contains 16 residues. Trimming cost V 3 bases and J 5 bases; bases outside gene matches: 7. CDR1 LGHNA and CDR2 YNFKEQ come from the germline V gene. Here the CDR3 DNA reads TGTGCCAGCAGCCAGGTCCAACTAGCGGGGAACAATGAGCAGTTCTTC. Translation: CASSQVQLAGNNEQFF.

The chain employs TRBV5-6 and TRBJ1-1; 12 positions match TRBD1. J lost 5 bases, V lost 1 base, and 6 bases had no gene match. The V gene's germline CDR1 is SGHDT and CDR2 YYEEEE. The CDR3 length is 16 residues. Here the CDR3 reads CASSLTGQGASTEAFF. As DNA, the CDR3 is TGTGCCAGCAGCTTGACGGGACAGGGGGCTAGTACTGAAGCTTTCTTT.

The chain employs TRBV18 and TRBJ2-7; D ambiguous. The germline gives CDR1 KGHSH, CDR2 LQKENI. The CDR3 sequence is 13 residues long. Deletions cut 3 bases from V and 3 bases from J, with 9 bases between. CDR3 bases: TGTGCCAGCTCACCCGAAACAGACTACGAGCAGTACTTC. Amino acid sequence: CASSPETDYEQYF.

This rearrangement joins TRBV19 to TRBJ1-3; TRBD1 matches at 9 bases. With V trimmed by 4 bases and J by 2 bases, 9 bases remained unmatched. This CDR3 comprises 17 residues. In germline, CDR1 is LNHDA, CDR2 SQIVND (reference sequence). The CDR3 spells CASSTHRGRRTGNTIYF. Here the CDR3 DNA reads TGTGCCAGTAGTACCCACAGGGGGCGCAGGACTGGAAACACCATATATTTT. Filled out from reference TRBV19 and TRBJ1-3, the complete variable domain reads DGGITQSPKYLFRKEGQNVTLSCEQNLNHDAMYWYRQDPGQGLRLIYYSQIVNDFQKGDIAEGYSVSREKKESFPLTVTSAQKNPTAFYLCASSTHRGRRTGNTIYFGEGSWLTVV.

The chain employs TRBV19 and TRBJ2-5, with unresolved D. Between the trimmed V and J ends, which lost 3 bases and 2 bases, there was a span of 7 bases. CDR1 LNHDA and CDR2 SQIVND come from the germline V gene (reference sequence). The CDR3 totals 13 residues. As DNA, the CDR3 is TGTGCCAGTAGTATCGGCAGGCAAGAGACCCAGTACTTC. Translation: CASSIGRQETQYF.

This clone was counted only a few times. The chain joins TRBV9 to TRBJ1-1, with D possibly matching TRBD1 (6 bases). V lost 0 bases and J lost 7, with 10 bases in between. Germline CDR1 is SGDLS and CDR2 is YYNGEE. CDR3 length equals 13 residues. CDR3 residues: CASSVAGASEAFF. The CDR3 DNA sequence: TGTGCCAGCAGCGTAGCAGGGGCGAGTGAAGCTTTCTTT.

This chain joins TRBV4-1 and TRBJ2-5; tentative D call: TRBD1 (6 bases). The CDR3 covers 12 residues. Per germline, CDR1 MGHRA and CDR2 YSYEKL. The V end lost 6 bases, the J end lost 2 bases, and 7 bases lay between the germline ends. The CDR3 DNA sequence: TGCGCCAGCAGGGACAGTCAAGAGACCCAGTACTTC. Translating it yields CASRDSQETQYF.